The source of this T cell receptor beta chain is a study of a mutant IDH1 vaccine in newly diagnosed glioma. Study observations and caveats: Vaccine-induced immune responses occurred in 80% to 95% of patients.

To note about this clone: The antigen remains undetermined.

TCRdb keeps only in-frame clones here, not all; method: immunoSEQ multiplex PCR. This repertoire shows 20,000 or so clones, about 85% found once; its top ten account for 5% to 5.5%. Regarding time point: baseline, week 1 (first vaccination visit). Noted treatment: pre-vaccination baseline after standard-of-care therapy. The V end lost 4 bases, the J end lost 0 bases, and 13 bases lay between the germline ends. The CDR3 runs to 15 residues. CDR1 SGHVS and CDR2 FNYEAQ come from the germline V gene. The clonotype comes from a man between 40 and 49 years old with glioma. The gene calls are TRBV7-6 and TRBJ2-7; D is unresolved. Here the sequenced sample was PBMCs, taken from a glioma patient treated with radiotherapy, temozolomide or both. The CDR3 DNA sequence: TGTGCCAGCAGCTCCGCCTACGATCCCTCCTACGAGCAGTACTTC. It encodes CASSSAYDPSYEQYF.